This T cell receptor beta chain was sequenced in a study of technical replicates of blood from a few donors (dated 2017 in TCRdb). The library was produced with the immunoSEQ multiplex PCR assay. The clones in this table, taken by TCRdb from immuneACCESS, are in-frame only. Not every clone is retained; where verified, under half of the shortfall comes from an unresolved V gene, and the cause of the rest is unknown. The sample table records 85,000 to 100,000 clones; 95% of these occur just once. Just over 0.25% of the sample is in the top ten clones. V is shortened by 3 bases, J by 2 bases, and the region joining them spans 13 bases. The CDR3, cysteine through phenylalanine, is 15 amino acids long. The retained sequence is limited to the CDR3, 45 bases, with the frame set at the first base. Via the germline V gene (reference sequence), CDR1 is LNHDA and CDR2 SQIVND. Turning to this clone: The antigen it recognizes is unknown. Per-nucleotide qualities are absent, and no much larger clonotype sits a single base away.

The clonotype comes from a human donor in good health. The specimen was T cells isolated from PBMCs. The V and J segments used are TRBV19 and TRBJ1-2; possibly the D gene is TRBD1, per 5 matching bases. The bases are TGTGCCAGTAGTATGGACGGGGGATTAAACTATGGCTACACCTTC. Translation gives CASSMDGGLNYGYTF.